The T cell receptor beta chain under discussion was sequenced for a study of CD8 T cells in ankylosing spondylitis. Notes on the study in general: Clones linked to disease were reported to show significant enrichment in matched ankylosing spondylitis synovial fluid.

Quantitative molecular-barcoded 5'-RACE generated the TCR beta libraries. One entry per CDR3 protein, called by TCRdb with MiXCR from the 5' RACE reads. The table has some 250,000 distinct CDR3 sequences, 8.6% seen once. As to this clonotype: Its target is not known.

From germline, CDR1 is MNHNS and CDR2 SASEGT. There are 16 residues in the CDR3. The J segment lost 3 bases and the V segment lost 6 bases, leaving 9 bases of the junction unmatched. Sequencing was carried out using blood, either unsorted or a sorted T cell fraction (not recorded which). This clonotype was sampled from a male donor with ankylosing spondylitis or in good health (not recorded which). V and J are TRBV6-1 and TRBJ1-4; 8 nucleotides align to TRBD1. CDR3 nucleotide sequence: TGTGCCAGCAGGAAACCGAACAGGGGGTCTAATGAAAAACTGTTTTTT. This translates into CASRKPNRGSNEKLFF.